The present T cell receptor beta chain was sequenced within a study of Ad26.COV2.S vaccination and SARS-CoV-2 variants. Study-wide results and caveats: Vaccine and placebo recipients had similar non-spike TCR breadth.

The repertoire was sequenced with immunoSEQ multiplex PCR; TCRdb's copy has only in-frame clones and lacks some. Of approximately 500,000 clones in the sample, approximately 90% are singletons; the top ten hold 9.5% to 15%. V dropped 5 bases and J dropped 1 base, with 14 bases sitting between them. Germline loops: CDR1 SGHVS, CDR2 FQNEAQ. The CDR3 runs to 15 residues. As for treatment: approximately 18 received Ad26.COV2.S at low or high dose, single or two shots; about 5 received placebo; per-sample allocation not given. Following the first vaccine or placebo injection, samples were taken on day 63. With regard to this clone: Its target is not known.

The sequence was obtained from a person aged 18-65 years who received the Ad26.COV2.S COVID-19 vaccine or a placebo. The V and J genes are TRBV7-8 and TRBJ2-5, with D perhaps matching TRBD2 (5 bases). The input for sequencing was peripheral blood, taken in a trial of Ad26.COV2.S vaccine versus placebo. This CDR3 reads CASSTRGSTQETQYF. The CDR3 nucleotides read TGTGCCAGCAGCACACGAGGGTCGACCCAAGAGACCCAGTACTTC. Drawing the rest from reference TRBV7-8 and TRBJ2-5, the complete variable domain is GAGVSQSPRYKVAKRGQDVALRCDPISGHVSLFWYQQALGQGPEFLTYFQNEAQLDKSGLPSDRFFAERPEGSVSTLKIQRTQQEDSAVYLCASSTRGSTQETQYFGPGTRLLVL.